The rows below give T cell receptor beta chains drawn from one sample of a study of T cells after yellow fever vaccination. One entry per CDR3 protein results from TCRdb running MiXCR on the 5' RACE reads. The sample has hundreds of thousands of distinct CDR3 sequences, about 17% seen once. The specimen was PBMCs, collected before the yellow fever booster vaccination. These receptors were obtained from a man aged 18 to 30 who received the YFV17D yellow fever vaccine. Both conserved end residues are part of each CDR3. D genes are given only for firm matches. Clone sizes are given selectively: once, few, many, or a class where the clone is expanded.

clone size: NA
D gene: TRBD1
V gene: TRBV13
J gene: TRBJ2-7
CDR3 protein: CASSLAGDRWTVF
CDR3 DNA: TGTGCCAGCAGCTTAGCCGGGGACAGGTGGACCGTGTTC

clone size: NA
D gene: TRBD1
V gene: TRBV20-1
J gene: TRBJ1-5
CDR3 protein: CSARGPTGAGNQPQHF
CDR3 DNA: TGCAGTGCTAGAGGCCCGACAGGGGCAGGCAATCAGCCCCAGCATTTT

clone size: NA
D gene: NA
V gene: TRBV4-3
J gene: TRBJ1-2
CDR3 protein: CASSQDTPVGTLMGYGYTF
CDR3 DNA: TGCGCCAGCAGCCAAGACACGCCTGTGGGGACCCTAATGGGTTATGGCTACACCTTC

clone size: NA
D gene: NA
V gene: TRBV5-1
J gene: TRBJ1-1
CDR3 protein: CASRLQGGTEAFF
CDR3 DNA: TGCGCCAGCAGACTACAGGGTGGCACTGAAGCTTTCTTT

clone size: few
D gene: NA
V gene: TRBV7-3
J gene: TRBJ1-1
CDR3 protein: CASSLNPDTEAFF
CDR3 DNA: TGTGCCAGCAGCCTCAATCCGGACACTGAAGCTTTCTTT

clone size: NA
D gene: NA
V gene: TRBV7-8
J gene: TRBJ1-2
CDR3 protein: CASSSRTVRDGYTF
CDR3 DNA: TGTGCCAGCAGCTCTAGGACGGTGCGGGATGGCTACACCTTC

clone size: few
D gene: TRBD2
V gene: TRBV6-5
J gene: TRBJ2-3
CDR3 protein: CASSGGGGDTQYF
CDR3 DNA: TGTGCCAGCAGCGGGGGGGGTGGAGATACGCAGTATTTT

clone size: NA
D gene: NA
V gene: TRBV5-6
J gene: TRBJ1-5
CDR3 protein: CASSSKDVYSNQPQHF
CDR3 DNA: TGTGCCAGCAGCTCGAAGGACGTCTATAGCAATCAGCCCCAGCATTTT

clone size: many
D gene: NA
V gene: TRBV10-3
J gene: TRBJ2-2
CDR3 protein: CAIRTPLGQPNTGELFF
CDR3 DNA: TGTGCCATCAGGACACCCCTGGGGCAACCGAACACCGGGGAGCTGTTTTTT

clone size: NA
D gene: TRBD1
V gene: TRBV18
J gene: TRBJ1-6
CDR3 protein: CASSLRQGAGGSPLHF
CDR3 DNA: TGTGCCAGCTCACTCCGACAGGGGGCCGGGGGGTCACCCCTCCACTTT

clone size: NA
D gene: NA
V gene: TRBV6-2/TRBV6-3
J gene: TRBJ1-1
CDR3 protein: CASPDEGTEAFF
CDR3 DNA: TGTGCCAGCCCCGATGAGGGCACTGAAGCTTTCTTT

clone size: NA
D gene: NA
V gene: TRBV9
J gene: TRBJ2-7
CDR3 protein: CASSVGQIDEQYF
CDR3 DNA: TGTGCCAGCAGCGTGGGTCAGATCGACGAGCAGTACTTC

clone size: NA
D gene: NA
V gene: TRBV18
J gene: TRBJ1-4
CDR3 protein: CASSLPSPGGEKLFF
CDR3 DNA: TGTGCCAGCTCACTCCCAAGTCCAGGAGGAGAAAAACTGTTTTTT

clone size: NA
D gene: NA
V gene: TRBV3-1
J gene: TRBJ1-4
CDR3 protein: CASSRTFEGKLFF
CDR3 DNA: TGTGCCAGCAGCCGGACCTTCGAGGGGAAACTGTTTTTT

clone size: NA
D gene: NA
V gene: TRBV19
J gene: TRBJ2-1
CDR3 protein: CASSILDREAEFF
CDR3 DNA: TGTGCCAGTAGTATACTTGATCGAGAGGCCGAGTTCTTC

clone size: NA
D gene: TRBD1
V gene: TRBV7-6
J gene: TRBJ2-2
CDR3 protein: CASSFRQGAAGELFF
CDR3 DNA: TGTGCCAGCAGCTTTCGGCAGGGGGCGGCCGGGGAGCTGTTTTTT